This note documents a single TCR beta chain sequence. The data were taken from a study of blood T cell repertoires in COVID-19. Study as a whole: Some COVID-19 samples were acute and others convalescent; all came from the United States, Italy and Spain. The cDNA or gDNA used as material had been derived from T cells, B-cell-depleted T cells, or PBMCs.

V was pared by 3 bases and J by 1 base, with 4 bases of the junction left unmatched. The CDR3 is 15 residues long. In germline, CDR1 is MNHNS, CDR2 SASEGT. Original handling: Using reference gene primer amplification, nucleated cell counts were estimated. Method: immunoSEQ multiplex PCR; TCRdb's copy keeps in-frame clones and lacks some. V and J calls and clone size are given by that table; D and trimming were obtained from the DNA. The repertoire consists of around 290,000 clones, with roughly 86% occurring once and the leading ten covering approximately 7.8%. The sequence came from a woman between 50 and 59 years old who had recovered from COVID-19. Sequencing used peripheral blood. The chain uses TRBV6-1 and TRBJ2-5; 8 bases align to TRBD2. CDR3 sequence (DNA): TGTGCCAGCAGTGAGAACGGGAGGGTCCAAGAGACCCAGTACTTC. Encoded protein: CASSENGRVQETQYF.